The clone carrying this TCR beta chain was seen once. A junction boundary mismatches the germline segment, possibly from a read error. With roughly 500 ng total RNA as template and a constant-region primer, TCR beta cDNA was made. Three nested multiplex PCR rounds, a slightly modified ARM-PCR, produced the libraries for TCR beta. Via MiXCR, TCRdb re-called the multiplex PCR reads, giving one row per CDR3 protein. This sample yields about 310,000 distinct CDR3 sequences, of which about three fifths are seen a single time; over 15% belongs to the top ten. The entry originates in a study of tumor-infiltrating lymphocytes in primary liver carcinoma. The authors took blood RNA from unsorted whole blood and also extracted germline DNA. The sample consisted of peripheral blood. The TCR comes from a woman in her twenties or thirties with primary liver carcinoma and hepatitis B virus infection.

The CDR3 region is CARGSGTSTDTHCF. The CDR3, as DNA: TGTGCCAGGGGTTCAGGGACTAGCACAGATACGCATTGTTTT. The chain combines TRBV12-3 or TRBV12-4 with TRBJ2-3; 9 positions agree with TRBD2. This CDR3 region has 14 residues.